This paragraph reports one TCR beta chain. Its matching antigen is unknown. The record originates from a study of cytomegalovirus exposure and HLA in healthy donors. Broader study findings: The HLA-A and HLA-B alleles of most subjects were reportedly predicted accurately from TCR beta sequences.

PCR primers comprised 60 Vbeta and 13 Jbeta primers. Libraries were prepared by immunoSEQ multiplex PCR; TCRdb keeps only in-frame clonotypes and omits some of them. The table for this sample gives about 160,000 clones. The CDR3 totals 13 residues. CDR1 and CDR2 (germline): SGHRS, YFSETQ. Trimming took 5 bases from V and 0 from J, leaving 8 bases between them. Sequenced input: PBMCs. The chain couples TRBV5-1 to TRBJ1-1; D is uncertain. The origin of this receptor is a woman aged 55-69 years in good health and CMV-seronegative. DNA of the CDR3: TGCGCCAGCAGAGCTCCTATGAACACTGAAGCTTTCTTT. As protein: CASRAPMNTEAFF.